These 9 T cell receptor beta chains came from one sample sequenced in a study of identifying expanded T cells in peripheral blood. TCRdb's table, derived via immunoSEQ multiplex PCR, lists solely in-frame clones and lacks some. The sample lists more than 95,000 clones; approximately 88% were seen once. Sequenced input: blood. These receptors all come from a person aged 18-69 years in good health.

The CDR3 DNA sequence: TGTGCCAGCAGTTTATATTTGATGACCTCTGCGAGGCCCTATGAGCAGTTCTTC. Translated, it gives CASSLYLMTSARPYEQFF. The genes are TRBV27 and TRBJ2-1, with D uncertain. Germline lookup yields CDR1 MNHEY and CDR2 SMNVEV (reference sequence). This CDR3 has 18 residues. Trimming shortened V by 1 base and J by 8 bases, and 24 bases separated the two germline ends.

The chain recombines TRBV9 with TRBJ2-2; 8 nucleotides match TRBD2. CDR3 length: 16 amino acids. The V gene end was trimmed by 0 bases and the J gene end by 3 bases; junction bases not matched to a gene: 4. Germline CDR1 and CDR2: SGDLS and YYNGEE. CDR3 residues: CASSVAGGVYTGELFF. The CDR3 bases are TGTGCCAGCAGCGTAGCCGGGGGGGTGTACACCGGGGAGCTGTTTTTT.

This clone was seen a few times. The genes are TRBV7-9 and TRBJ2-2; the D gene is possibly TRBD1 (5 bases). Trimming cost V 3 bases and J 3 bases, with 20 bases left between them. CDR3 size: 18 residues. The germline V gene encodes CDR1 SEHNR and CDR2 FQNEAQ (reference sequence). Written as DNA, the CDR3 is TGTGCCAGCAGCTTTCTTGAGAGGCAGGGCCACGACACCGGGGAGCTGTTTTTT. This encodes CASSFLERQGHDTGELFF.

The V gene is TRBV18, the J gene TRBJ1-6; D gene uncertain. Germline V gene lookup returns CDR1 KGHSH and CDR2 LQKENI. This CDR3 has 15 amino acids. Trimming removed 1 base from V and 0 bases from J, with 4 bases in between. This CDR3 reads CASSPQGSYNSPLHF. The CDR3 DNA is TGTGCCAGCTCACCACAGGGCTCCTATAATTCACCCCTCCACTTT.

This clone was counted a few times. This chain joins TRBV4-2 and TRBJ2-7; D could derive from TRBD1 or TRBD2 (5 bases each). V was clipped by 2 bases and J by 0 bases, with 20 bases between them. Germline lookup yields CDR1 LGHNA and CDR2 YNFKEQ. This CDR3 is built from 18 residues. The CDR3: CASSQIGWGRDNSYEQYF. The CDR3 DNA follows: TGTGCCAGCAGCCAAATAGGGTGGGGGAGAGATAACTCCTACGAGCAGTACTTC.

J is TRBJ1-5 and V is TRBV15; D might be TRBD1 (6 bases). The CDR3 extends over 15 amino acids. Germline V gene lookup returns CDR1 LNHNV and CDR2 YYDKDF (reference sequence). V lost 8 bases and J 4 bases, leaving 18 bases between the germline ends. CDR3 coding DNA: TGTGCCACCGGTGAGTCCCGGGGGCGTAATCAGCCCCAGCATTTT. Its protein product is CATGESRGRNQPQHF.

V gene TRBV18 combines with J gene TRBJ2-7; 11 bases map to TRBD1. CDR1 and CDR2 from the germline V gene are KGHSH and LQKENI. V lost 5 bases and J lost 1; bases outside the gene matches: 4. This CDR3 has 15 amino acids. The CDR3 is CASSAGTGGSYEQYF. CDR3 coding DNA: TGTGCCAGCTCAGCCGGGACAGGGGGATCCTACGAGCAGTACTTC.

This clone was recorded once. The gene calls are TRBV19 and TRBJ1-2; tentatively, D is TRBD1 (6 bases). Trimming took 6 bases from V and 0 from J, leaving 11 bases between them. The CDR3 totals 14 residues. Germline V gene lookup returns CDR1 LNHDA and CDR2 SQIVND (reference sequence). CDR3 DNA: TGTGCCAGTAGCCAGGGGAGAGCTAACTATGGCTACACCTTC. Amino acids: CASSQGRANYGYTF.

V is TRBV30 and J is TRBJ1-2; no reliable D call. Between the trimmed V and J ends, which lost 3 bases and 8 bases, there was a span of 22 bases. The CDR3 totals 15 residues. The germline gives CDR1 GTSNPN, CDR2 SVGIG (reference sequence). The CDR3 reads CAWRATGHRSWGYTF. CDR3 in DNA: TGTGCCTGGAGGGCCACCGGGCACCGTTCATGGGGCTACACCTTC.